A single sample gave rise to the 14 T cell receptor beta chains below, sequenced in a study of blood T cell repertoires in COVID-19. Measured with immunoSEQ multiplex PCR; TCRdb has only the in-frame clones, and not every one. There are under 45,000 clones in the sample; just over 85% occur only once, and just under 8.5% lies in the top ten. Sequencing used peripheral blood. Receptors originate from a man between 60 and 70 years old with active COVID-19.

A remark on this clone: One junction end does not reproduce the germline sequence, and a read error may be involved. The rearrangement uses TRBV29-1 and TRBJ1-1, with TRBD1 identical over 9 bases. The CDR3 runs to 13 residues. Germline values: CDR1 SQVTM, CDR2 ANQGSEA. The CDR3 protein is CSVGGQGNPEAFF. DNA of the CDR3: TGCAGCGTTGGTGGACAGGGGAACCCTGAAGCTTTCTTT. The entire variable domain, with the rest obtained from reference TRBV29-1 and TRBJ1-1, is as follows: SAVISQKPSRDICQRGTSLTIQCQVDSQVTMMFWYRQQPGQSLTLIATANQGSEATYESGFVIDKFPISRPNLTFSTLTVSNMSPEDSSIYLCSVGGQGNPEAFFGQGTRLTVV.

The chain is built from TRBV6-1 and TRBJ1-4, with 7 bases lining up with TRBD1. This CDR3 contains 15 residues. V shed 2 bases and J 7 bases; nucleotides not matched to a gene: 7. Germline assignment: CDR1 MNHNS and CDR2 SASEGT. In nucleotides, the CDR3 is TGTGCCAGCAGTGAATCTCGGCAGGGGGGTGAAAAACTGTTTTTT. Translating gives CASSESRQGGEKLFF.

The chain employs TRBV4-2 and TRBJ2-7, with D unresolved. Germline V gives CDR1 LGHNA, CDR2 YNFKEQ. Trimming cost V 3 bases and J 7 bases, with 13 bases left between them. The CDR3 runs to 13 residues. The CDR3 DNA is TGTGCCAGCAGCCATGTGGAGTTAGGAGAGCAGTACTTC. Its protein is CASSHVELGEQYF.

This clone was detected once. For the CDR3, the DNA is TGTGCCAGCAGCGTGGGCCAGGGGGTTACTGAAGCTTTCTTT. Its protein product is CASSVGQGVTEAFF. V is TRBV7-9 and J is TRBJ1-1, with 7 positions matching TRBD1. V shed 5 bases, J shed 5 bases, and the junction held 8 bases outside the gene matches. The CDR3 length is 14 residues. The germline CDR1 and CDR2 sequences are SEHNR and FQNEAQ (reference sequence).

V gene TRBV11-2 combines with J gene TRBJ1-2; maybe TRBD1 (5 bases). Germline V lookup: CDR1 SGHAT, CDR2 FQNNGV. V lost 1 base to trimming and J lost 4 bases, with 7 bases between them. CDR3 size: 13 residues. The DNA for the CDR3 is TGTGCCAGCAGCTTAGGCAGGGTCTATGGCTACACCTTC. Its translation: CASSLGRVYGYTF.

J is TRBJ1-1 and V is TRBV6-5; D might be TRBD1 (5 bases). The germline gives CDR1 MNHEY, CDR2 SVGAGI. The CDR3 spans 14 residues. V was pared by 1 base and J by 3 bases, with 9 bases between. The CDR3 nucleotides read TGTGCCAGCAGTTACTTGCAAGGGGACACTGAAGCTTTCTTT. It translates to CASSYLQGDTEAFF.

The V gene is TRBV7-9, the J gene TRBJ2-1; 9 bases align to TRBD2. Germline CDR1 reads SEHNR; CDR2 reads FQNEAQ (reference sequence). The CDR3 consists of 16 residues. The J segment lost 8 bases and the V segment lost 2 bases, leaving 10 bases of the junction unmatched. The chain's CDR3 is CASSLQGRAGGDEQFF. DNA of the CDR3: TGTGCCAGCAGCTTACAGGGAAGAGCGGGAGGCGATGAGCAGTTCTTC.

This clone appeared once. In DNA, the CDR3 is TGTGCCAGCAGCCGAGCTGTTACTAGCACAGATACGCAGTATTTT. Its translation: CASSRAVTSTDTQYF. The chain employs TRBV3-1 (or the pseudogene TRBV3-2) and TRBJ2-3, with no clear D. The germline V gene has CDR1 LGHDT and CDR2 YNNKEL (reference sequence). The CDR3 runs to 15 residues. The V end was cut by 4 bases, the J end by 0 bases, with 11 bases between.

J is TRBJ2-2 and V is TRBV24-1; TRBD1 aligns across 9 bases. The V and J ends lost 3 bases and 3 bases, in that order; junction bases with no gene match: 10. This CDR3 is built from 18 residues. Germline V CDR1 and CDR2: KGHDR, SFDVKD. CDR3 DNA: TGTGCCACCAGTGATCCCCGGGACAGGGTACCTTACACCGGGGAGCTGTTTTTT. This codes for CATSDPRDRVPYTGELFF.

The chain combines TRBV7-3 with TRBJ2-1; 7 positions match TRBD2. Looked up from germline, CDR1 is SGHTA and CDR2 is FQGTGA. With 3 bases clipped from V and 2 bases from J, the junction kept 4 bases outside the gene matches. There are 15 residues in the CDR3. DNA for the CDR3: TGTGCCAGCAGCTTTTCGGGGGGTACCTACAATGAGCAGTTCTTC. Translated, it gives CASSFSGGTYNEQFF. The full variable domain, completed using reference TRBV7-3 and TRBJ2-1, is GAGVSQTPSNKVTEKGKYVELRCDPISGHTALYWYRQSLGQGPEFLIYFQGTGAADDSGLPNDRFFAVRPEGSVSTLKIQRTERGDSAVYLCASSFSGGTYNEQFFGPGTRLTVL.

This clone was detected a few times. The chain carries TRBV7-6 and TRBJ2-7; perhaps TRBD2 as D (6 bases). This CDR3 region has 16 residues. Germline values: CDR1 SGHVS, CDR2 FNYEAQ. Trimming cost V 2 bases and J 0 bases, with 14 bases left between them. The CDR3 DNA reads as TGTGCCAGCAGCTTACGTAGGGGCGGGGACTCCTACGAGCAGTACTTC. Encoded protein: CASSLRRGGDSYEQYF.

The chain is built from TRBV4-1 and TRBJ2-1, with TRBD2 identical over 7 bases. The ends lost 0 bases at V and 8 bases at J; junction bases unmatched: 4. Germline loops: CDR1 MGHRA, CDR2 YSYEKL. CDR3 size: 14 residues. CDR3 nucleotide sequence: TGCGCCAGCAGCCAAGAACCGGGAGGTGATGAGCAGTTCTTC. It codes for CASSQEPGGDEQFF.

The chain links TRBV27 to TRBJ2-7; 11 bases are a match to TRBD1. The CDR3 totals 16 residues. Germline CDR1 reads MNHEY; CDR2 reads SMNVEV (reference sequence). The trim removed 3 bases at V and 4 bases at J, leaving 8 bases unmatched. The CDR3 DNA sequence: TGTGCCAGCAGTTTTTGGGCCGGGACAGGGGGATACGAGCAGTACTTC. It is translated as CASSFWAGTGGYEQYF.

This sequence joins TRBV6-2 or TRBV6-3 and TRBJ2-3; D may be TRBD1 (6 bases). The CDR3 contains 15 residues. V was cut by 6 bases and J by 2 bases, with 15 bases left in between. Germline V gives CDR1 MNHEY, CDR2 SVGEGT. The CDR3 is CASSPRGLYTDTQYF. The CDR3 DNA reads TGTGCCAGCAGCCCCAGGGGCCTTTACACAGATACGCAGTATTTT.